The TCR beta chain described here comes from a study of OX40 agonist ivuxolimab in advanced cancers. Looking at the study overall: Subjects had a mean age of about 65 years, with a range of roughly 23 to 79; more than 75% were male.

TCRdb's copy holds only in-frame clones and misses some; the assay was immunoSEQ multiplex PCR. Of roughly 89,000 clones listed, about 86% are singletons. The CDR3 is 13 amino acids. The germline V and J ends were trimmed by 2 bases and 5 bases, with 12 bases remaining between them. Germline-derived CDR1 and CDR2 are GTSNPN and SVGIG (reference sequence). This clone was seen a handful of times. The sample here was CD4+ or CD8+ T cells sorted from blood, taken in a trial of the OX40 agonist ivuxolimab. The TCR was taken from an adult with an advanced solid tumor such as melanoma, head and neck, liver or kidney cancer. V gene TRBV30 combines with J gene TRBJ1-2; D gene ambiguous. Here the CDR3 reads CAWSQHLTYGYTF. The DNA for the CDR3 is TGTGCCTGGAGTCAACATTTAACTTATGGCTACACCTTC.